The 21 T cell receptor beta chains given below trace back to one sample, sequenced in a study of blood T cell repertoires in COVID-19 (dated by TCRdb to about 2020). Receptor amplification or capture employed the immunoSEQ multiplex PCR assay. Sourced from immuneACCESS, this table was stored by TCRdb with only in-frame sequences that have V and J called. A share of the clones is absent; for the studies checked, an unresolved V gene accounts for under half, and the remainder has no known explanation. The sample records tens of thousands of clones, around three quarters of which are singletons. The ten largest clones capture 4.5% to 6% of the sample. The sequenced sample was peripheral blood. The receptors were sampled from a man aged 50 or older with active or convalescent COVID-19.

The rearrangement joins TRBV6-6 to TRBJ2-3; no clear D gene. Trimming removed 10 bases from V and 2 bases from J, with 10 bases in between. Germline V gene lookup returns CDR1 MNHNY and CDR2 SVGAGI (reference sequence). CDR3 length equals 12 residues. The CDR3: CATCDFTDTQYF. The DNA for the CDR3 is TGTGCCACCTGCGACTTCACAGATACGCAGTATTTT.

The chain employs TRBV5-1 and TRBJ2-7; possible D gene TRBD1, 6 bases. V was cut by 4 bases and J by 7 bases, with 15 bases left in between. The CDR3 length is 13 residues. CDR1 and CDR2 (germline): SGHRS, YFSETQ. The CDR3 spells CASSTNRAREQYF. The CDR3 nucleotides are TGCGCCAGCAGCACAAACAGGGCTCGGGAGCAGTACTTC.

This clone appeared once. This chain connects TRBV7-2 to TRBJ2-6; TRBD2 might be the D (5 bases). The CDR3 totals 15 residues. V lost 5 bases and J lost 0, with 8 bases in between. The germline CDR1 and CDR2 sequences are SGHTA and FQGNSA. In DNA, the CDR3 is TGTGCCAGCAGCCCCGAGGGCTCTGGGGCCAACGTCCTGACTTTC. Its protein is CASSPEGSGANVLTF.

The rearrangement links TRBV6-5 to TRBJ1-3; TRBD1 matches 7 bases. The CDR3 sequence is 15 residues long. Germline V gene lookup returns CDR1 MNHEY and CDR2 SVGAGI. V lost 4 bases to trimming and J lost 0 bases; unmatched junction nucleotides: 3. CDR3 loop: CASSLGGGSGNTIYF. The DNA of the CDR3 is TGTGCCAGCAGTTTAGGGGGCGGCTCTGGAAACACCATATATTTT.

This chain uses TRBV5-6 with TRBJ1-2; D is ambiguous. CDR1 is SGHDT and CDR2 is YYEEEE in the germline V gene. CDR3 length: 13 residues. The V gene lost 4 bases and the J gene lost 5 bases, with 12 bases spanning the gap. CDR3 loop: CASSPKARYGYTF. In DNA, the CDR3 is TGTGCCAGCAGCCCCAAGGCGCGGTATGGCTACACCTTC.

This chain uses TRBV7-2 with TRBJ1-1; 7 bases agree with TRBD1. The V gene end was trimmed by 5 bases and the J gene end by 2 bases; junction bases not matched to a gene: 8. Germline CDR1 and CDR2: SGHTA and FQGNSA. This CDR3 region has 15 residues. CDR3 nucleotide sequence: TGTGCCAGCAGCCTAGGGAGGACAGGCAACACTGAAGCTTTCTTT. This encodes CASSLGRTGNTEAFF.

This clone is medium-sized by share. The sample has other DNA sequences that encode this CDR3 too. The chain has TRBV6-4 and TRBJ2-3; 10 bases line up with TRBD2. This CDR3 comprises 15 residues. The junction had 1 base not matched to a gene; V was cut back by 0 bases and J by 4 bases. Germline V gives CDR1 MRHNA, CDR2 SNTAGT. This chain's CDR3 is CASSDSAGGPDTQYF. DNA of the CDR3: TGTGCCAGCAGTGACTCAGCGGGGGGGCCAGATACGCAGTATTTT.

The gene calls are TRBV3-1 (or the pseudogene TRBV3-2) and TRBJ2-3, with 8 bases that match TRBD2. The CDR3 contains 16 residues. Trimming at V came to 1 base and at J to 0 bases, leaving 3 bases not matched to a gene. Germline loops: CDR1 LGHDT, CDR2 YNNKEL (reference sequence). CDR3 coding DNA: TGTGCCAGCAGCCAAGGGGGCGGGGGGAGCACAGATACGCAGTATTTT. Protein: CASSQGGGGSTDTQYF.

The J gene is TRBJ1-2, the V gene TRBV30; 9 bases map to TRBD1. V dropped 3 bases and J dropped 5; count of bases not matched to a gene: 7. The CDR3 extends over 14 amino acids. Germline lookup yields CDR1 GTSNPN and CDR2 SVGIG (reference sequence). This CDR3 reads CAWRAWDREYGYTF. CDR3 nucleotide sequence: TGTGCCTGGAGAGCCTGGGACAGGGAGTATGGCTACACCTTC.

This clone came up once. This chain connects TRBV14 to TRBJ2-3; weak D call: TRBD2 (5 bases). The germline V and J ends were trimmed by 4 bases and 4 bases, with 9 bases remaining between them. This CDR3 region has 13 residues. Germline V CDR1 and CDR2: SGHDN, FVKESK. Here the CDR3 DNA reads TGTGCCAGCAGCCCGCTCGGGGCAGATACGCAGTATTTT. Protein sequence: CASSPLGADTQYF.

Note on this clone: At one boundary the junction diverges from the germline segment, which might be a read error. This chain uses TRBV25-1 with TRBJ2-1, with TRBD2 identical over 8 bases. Looked up from germline, CDR1 is MGHDK and CDR2 is SYGVNS. This CDR3 region has 15 residues. The DNA for the CDR3 is TGTGCCAGCAGTCCGGGACTAGGTTTTTACAATGAGCAATTCTTC. Translating it yields CASSPGLGFYNEQFF.

This clone was detected only a few times. CDR3 DNA sequence: TGTGCCAGCAGCTCTAGCGGTTACGAGCAGTACTTC. It yields the protein CASSSSGYEQYF. This chain connects TRBV6-2 or TRBV6-3 to TRBJ2-7; TRBD2 matches at 7 bases. This CDR3 has 12 residues. V lost 6 bases to trimming and J lost 4 bases; unmatched junction nucleotides: 3. Germline loops: CDR1 MNHEY, CDR2 SVGEGT.

The chain combines TRBV2 with TRBJ2-7; TRBD1 aligns across 8 bases. Germline loops: CDR1 SNHLY, CDR2 FYNNEI. This CDR3 region has 14 residues. V was pared by 5 bases and J by 2 bases, with 5 bases of the junction left unmatched. CDR3 DNA: TGTGCCAGCAGTCCGGACAGGGTGGCCTACGAGCAGTACTTC. It specifies CASSPDRVAYEQYF.

The chain links TRBV6-4 to TRBJ2-2; D gene unclear. V lost 0 bases, J lost 6 bases, and 8 bases lay in between. The CDR3 is made up of 14 amino acids. CDR1 is MRHNA and CDR2 is SNTAGT in the germline V gene. This chain's CDR3 is CASSDSSAPGELFF. CDR3 coding DNA: TGTGCCAGCAGTGACTCGAGCGCACCCGGGGAGCTGTTTTTT.

The CDR3 is CASSYSIGNGQGYTF. The CDR3 DNA reads as TGTGCCAGCAGTTACTCGATCGGGAATGGGCAGGGCTACACCTTC. The J gene is TRBJ1-2, the V gene TRBV6-2 or TRBV6-3; no clear D. The CDR3 extends over 15 amino acids. V was shortened by 0 bases and J by 8 bases, with 16 bases between the two germline ends. CDR1 MNHEY and CDR2 SVGEGT come from the germline V gene.

This chain joins TRBV5-8 and TRBJ2-7; 8 bases line up with TRBD1. J lost 5 bases, V lost 0 bases, and 7 bases had no gene match. Germline loops: CDR1 SGHTS, CDR2 YDEGEE. The CDR3 totals 15 residues. The CDR3 sequence is CASSLGNRGSDEQYF. DNA of the CDR3: TGTGCCAGCAGCTTGGGGAACAGGGGGTCAGACGAGCAGTACTTC.

The V and J genes are TRBV5-4 and TRBJ2-6; D is undetermined. Per germline, CDR1 SGHNT and CDR2 YYREEE (reference sequence). V dropped 0 bases and J dropped 0 bases, with 10 bases sitting between them. The CDR3 has 17 amino acids. The CDR3 bases are TGTGCCAGCAGCTTGGATCCCAGGCCCTCTGGGGCCAACGTCCTGACTTTC. It is translated as CASSLDPRPSGANVLTF.

J is TRBJ1-2 and V is TRBV7-9, with TRBD1 identical over 10 bases. Germline V gene sequence: CDR1 SEHNR, CDR2 FQNEAQ (reference sequence). This CDR3 has 13 amino acids. Trimming cost V 5 bases and J 6 bases; bases outside gene matches: 3. The CDR3 loop reads CASSMGTGDGYTF. CDR3 bases: TGTGCCAGCAGCATGGGGACAGGGGATGGCTACACCTTC.

The V and J genes are TRBV11-2 and TRBJ1-2, with a tentative D call TRBD1 (5 bases). V was shortened by 5 bases and J by 4 bases, with 17 bases between the two germline ends. CDR3 length: 15 amino acids. CDR1 SGHAT and CDR2 FQNNGV come from the germline V gene. The CDR3 loop is CASSPGQAQVYGYTF. DNA of the CDR3: TGTGCCAGCAGCCCCGGACAAGCTCAAGTCTATGGCTACACCTTC.

The gene calls are TRBV27 and TRBJ2-7, with TRBD1 matching 8 bases. V shed 0 bases, J shed 5 bases, and the junction held 6 bases outside the gene matches. The CDR3 extends over 15 amino acids. Germline CDR1 reads MNHEY; CDR2 reads SMNVEV (reference sequence). The CDR3 nucleotides read TGTGCCAGCAGTTTATCAGGCCAGGGGGCTGACGAGCAGTACTTC. The encoded protein is CASSLSGQGADEQYF.

Of note for this clone: The sample has other DNA sequences that encode this CDR3 too. This chain joins TRBV6-5 and TRBJ1-2, with 11 bases lining up with TRBD1. Germline lookup yields CDR1 MNHEY and CDR2 SVGAGI. The V segment lost 0 bases and the J segment 4 bases; nucleotides outside the gene matches: 4. This CDR3 is built from 16 residues. CDR3 sequence: CASSYSRTGGSYGYTF. DNA of the CDR3: TGTGCCAGCAGTTACTCTCGGACAGGGGGCAGCTATGGCTACACCTTC.